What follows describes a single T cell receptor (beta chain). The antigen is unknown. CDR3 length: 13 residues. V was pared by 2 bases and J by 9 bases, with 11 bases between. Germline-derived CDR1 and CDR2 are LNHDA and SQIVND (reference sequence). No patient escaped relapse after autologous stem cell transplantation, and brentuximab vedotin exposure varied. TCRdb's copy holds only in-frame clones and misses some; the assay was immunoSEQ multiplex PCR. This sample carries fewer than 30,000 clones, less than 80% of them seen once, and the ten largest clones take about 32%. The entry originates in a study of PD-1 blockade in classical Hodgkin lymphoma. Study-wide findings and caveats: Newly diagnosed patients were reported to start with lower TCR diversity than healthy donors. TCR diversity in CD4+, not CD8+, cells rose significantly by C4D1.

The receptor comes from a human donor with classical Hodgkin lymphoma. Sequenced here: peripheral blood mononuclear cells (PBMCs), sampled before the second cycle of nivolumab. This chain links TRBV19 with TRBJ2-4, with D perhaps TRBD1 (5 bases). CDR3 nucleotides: TGTGCCAGTAGTATACAGGGTGGTATCATTCAGTACTTC. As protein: CASSIQGGIIQYF.